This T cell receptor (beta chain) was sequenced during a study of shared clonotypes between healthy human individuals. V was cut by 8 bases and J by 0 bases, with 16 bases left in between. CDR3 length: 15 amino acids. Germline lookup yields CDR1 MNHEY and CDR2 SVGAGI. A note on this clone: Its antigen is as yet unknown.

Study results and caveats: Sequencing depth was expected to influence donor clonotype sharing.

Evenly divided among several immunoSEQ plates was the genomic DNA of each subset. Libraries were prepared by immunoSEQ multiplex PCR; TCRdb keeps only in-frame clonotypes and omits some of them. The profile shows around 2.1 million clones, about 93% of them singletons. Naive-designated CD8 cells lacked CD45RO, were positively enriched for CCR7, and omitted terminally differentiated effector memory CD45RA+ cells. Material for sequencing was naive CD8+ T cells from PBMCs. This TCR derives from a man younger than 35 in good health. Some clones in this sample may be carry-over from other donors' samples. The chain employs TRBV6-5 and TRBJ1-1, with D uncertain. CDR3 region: CASRLFSSMNTEAFF. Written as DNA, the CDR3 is TGTGCCAGCCGTCTTTTCTCCAGCATGAACACTGAAGCTTTCTTT.